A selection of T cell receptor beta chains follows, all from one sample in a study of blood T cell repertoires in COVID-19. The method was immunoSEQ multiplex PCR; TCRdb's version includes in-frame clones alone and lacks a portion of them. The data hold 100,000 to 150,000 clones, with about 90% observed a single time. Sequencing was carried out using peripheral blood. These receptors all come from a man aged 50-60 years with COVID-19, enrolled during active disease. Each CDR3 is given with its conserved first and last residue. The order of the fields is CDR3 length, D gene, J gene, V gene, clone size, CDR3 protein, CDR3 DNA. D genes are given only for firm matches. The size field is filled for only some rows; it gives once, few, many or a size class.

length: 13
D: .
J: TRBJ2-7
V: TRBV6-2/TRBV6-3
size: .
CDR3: CASSYYARYEQYF
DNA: TGTGCCAGCAGTTATTACGCTAGATACGAGCAGTACTTC

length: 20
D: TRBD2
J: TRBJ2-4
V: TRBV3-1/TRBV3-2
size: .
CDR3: CASSPSRTRREVLAKNIQYF
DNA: TGTGCCAGCAGCCCCTCCAGGACTAGGCGGGAGGTTCTAGCCAAAAACATTCAGTACTTC

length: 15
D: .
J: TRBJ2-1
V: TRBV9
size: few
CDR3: CASSREDREGNEQFF
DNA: TGTGCCAGCAGCCGGGAGGACAGGGAGGGCAATGAGCAGTTCTTC

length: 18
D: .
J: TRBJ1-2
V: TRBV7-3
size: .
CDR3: CASSLILPRRGKNYGYTF
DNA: TGTGCCAGCAGCTTAATCTTACCCCGACGGGGAAAAAACTATGGCTACACCTTC

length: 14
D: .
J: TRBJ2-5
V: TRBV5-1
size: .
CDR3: CASSLAGEGETQYF
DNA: TGCGCCAGCAGCTTGGCAGGGGAGGGGGAGACCCAGTACTTC

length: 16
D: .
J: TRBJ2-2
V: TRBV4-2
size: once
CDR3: CASSQESTGVSGELFF
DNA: TGTGCCAGCAGCCAAGAATCTACCGGGGTCTCCGGGGAGCTGTTTTTT

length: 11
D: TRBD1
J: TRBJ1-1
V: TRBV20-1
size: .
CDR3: CSAAGTDEAFF
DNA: TGCAGTGCTGCCGGGACAGACGAAGCTTTCTTT

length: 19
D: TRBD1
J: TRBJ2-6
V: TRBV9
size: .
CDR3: CASSDGDRDRISGANVLTF
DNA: TGTGCCAGCAGCGACGGGGACCGGGACAGGATCTCTGGGGCCAACGTCCTGACTTTC

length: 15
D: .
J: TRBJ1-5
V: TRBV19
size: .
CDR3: CASRSQINSNQPQHF
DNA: TGTGCCAGTAGAAGTCAGATTAATAGCAATCAGCCCCAGCATTTT

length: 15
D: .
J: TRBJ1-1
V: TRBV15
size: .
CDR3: CATSTKGQGNTEAFF
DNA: TGTGCCACCAGCACGAAAGGGCAGGGGAACACTGAAGCTTTCTTT

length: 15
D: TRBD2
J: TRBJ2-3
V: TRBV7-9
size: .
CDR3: CASSRLAGTTDTQYF
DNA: TGTGCCAGCAGCAGACTAGCAGGCACCACAGATACGCAGTATTTT

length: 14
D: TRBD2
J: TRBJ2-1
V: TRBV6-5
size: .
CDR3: CASSRTSGYNEQFF
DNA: TGTGCCAGCAGTCGGACTAGTGGGTACAATGAGCAGTTCTTC

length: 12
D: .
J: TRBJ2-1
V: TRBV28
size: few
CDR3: CASSTVGNEQFF
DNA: TGTGCCAGCAGCACAGTTGGCAATGAGCAGTTCTTC

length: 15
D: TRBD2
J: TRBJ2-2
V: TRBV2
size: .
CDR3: CASRGLAGISGELFF
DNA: TGTGCCAGCCGGGGACTAGCGGGAATTAGCGGGGAGCTGTTTTTT